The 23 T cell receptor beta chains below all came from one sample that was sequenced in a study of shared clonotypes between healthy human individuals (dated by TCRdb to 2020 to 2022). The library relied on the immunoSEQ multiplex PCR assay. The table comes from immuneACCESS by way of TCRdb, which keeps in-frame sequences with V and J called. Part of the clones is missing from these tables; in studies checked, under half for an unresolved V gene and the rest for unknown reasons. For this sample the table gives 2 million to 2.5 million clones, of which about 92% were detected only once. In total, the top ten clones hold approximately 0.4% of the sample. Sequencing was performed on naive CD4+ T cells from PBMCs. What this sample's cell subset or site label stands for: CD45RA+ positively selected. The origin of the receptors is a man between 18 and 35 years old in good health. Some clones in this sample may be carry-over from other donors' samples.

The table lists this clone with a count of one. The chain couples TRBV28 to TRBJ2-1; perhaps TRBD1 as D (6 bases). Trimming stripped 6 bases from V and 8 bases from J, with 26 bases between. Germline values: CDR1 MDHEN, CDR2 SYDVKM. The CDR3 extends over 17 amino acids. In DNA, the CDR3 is TGTGCCAGCAGCCGACCGGCGGGCAGGGGAAGAACGGATGAGCAGTTCTTC. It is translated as CASSRPAGRGRTDEQFF. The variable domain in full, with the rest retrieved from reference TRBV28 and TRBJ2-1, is DVKVTQSSRYLVKRTGEKVFLECVQDMDHENMFWYRQDPGLGLRLIYFSYDVKMKEKGDIPEGYSVSREKKERFSLILESASTNQTSMYLCASSRPAGRGRTDEQFFGPGTRLTVL.

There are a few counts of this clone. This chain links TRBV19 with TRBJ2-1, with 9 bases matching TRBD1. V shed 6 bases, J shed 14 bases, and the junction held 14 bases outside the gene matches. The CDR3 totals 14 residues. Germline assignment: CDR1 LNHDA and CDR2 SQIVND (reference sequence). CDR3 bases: TGTGCCAGTAGGTTAAACGACAGGGGGATTAGTGAGTTCTTC. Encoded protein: CASRLNDRGISEFF. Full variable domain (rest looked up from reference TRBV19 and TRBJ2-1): DGGITQSPKYLFRKEGQNVTLSCEQNLNHDAMYWYRQDPGQGLRLIYYSQIVNDFQKGDIAEGYSVSREKKESFPLTVTSAQKNPTAFYLCASRLNDRGISEFFGPGTRLTVL.

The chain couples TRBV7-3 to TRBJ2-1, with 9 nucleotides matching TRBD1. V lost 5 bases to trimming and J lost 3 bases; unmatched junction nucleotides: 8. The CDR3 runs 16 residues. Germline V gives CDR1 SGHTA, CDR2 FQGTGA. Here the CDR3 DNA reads TGTGCCAGCAGCACCCGGACAGGGGCAAACTACAATGAGCAGTTCTTC. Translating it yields CASSTRTGANYNEQFF.

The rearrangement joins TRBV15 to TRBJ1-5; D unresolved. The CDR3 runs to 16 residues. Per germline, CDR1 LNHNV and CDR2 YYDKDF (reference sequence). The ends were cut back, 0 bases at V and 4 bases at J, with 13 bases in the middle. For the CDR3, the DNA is TGTGCCACCAGCAGAGAATTTACGGGCGGAAATCAGCCCCAGCATTTT. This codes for CATSREFTGGNQPQHF.

CDR3 nucleotide sequence: TGTGCCAGCAGCACGGAAATTCCCCCTGACGAGCAGTACTTC. This translates into CASSTEIPPDEQYF. V is TRBV9 and J is TRBJ2-7; D ambiguous. Looked up from germline, CDR1 is SGDLS and CDR2 is YYNGEE. Trimming pared 4 bases from V and 5 bases from J, leaving 16 bases between. The CDR3 spans 14 residues.

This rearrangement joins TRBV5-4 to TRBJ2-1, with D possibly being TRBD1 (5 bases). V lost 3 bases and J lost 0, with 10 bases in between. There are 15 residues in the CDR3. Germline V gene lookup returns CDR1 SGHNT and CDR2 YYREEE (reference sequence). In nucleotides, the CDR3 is TGTGCCAGCAGCTGGGGCGGTAGCTCCTACAATGAGCAGTTCTTC. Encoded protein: CASSWGGSSYNEQFF.

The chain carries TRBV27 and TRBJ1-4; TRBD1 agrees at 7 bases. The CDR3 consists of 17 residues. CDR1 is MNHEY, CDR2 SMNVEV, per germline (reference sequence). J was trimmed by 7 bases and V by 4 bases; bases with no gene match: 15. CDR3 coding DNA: TGTGCCAGCAGTTATGACTCCCGGGACAGTAAGGTTGAAAAACTGTTTTTT. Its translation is CASSYDSRDSKVEKLFF.

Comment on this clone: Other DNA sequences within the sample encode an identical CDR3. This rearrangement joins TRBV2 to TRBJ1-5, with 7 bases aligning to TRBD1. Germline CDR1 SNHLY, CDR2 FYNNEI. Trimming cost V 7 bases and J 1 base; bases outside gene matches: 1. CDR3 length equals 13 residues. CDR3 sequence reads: CASKGQSNQPQHF. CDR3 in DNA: TGTGCCAGCAAGGGACAGAGCAATCAGCCCCAGCATTTT.

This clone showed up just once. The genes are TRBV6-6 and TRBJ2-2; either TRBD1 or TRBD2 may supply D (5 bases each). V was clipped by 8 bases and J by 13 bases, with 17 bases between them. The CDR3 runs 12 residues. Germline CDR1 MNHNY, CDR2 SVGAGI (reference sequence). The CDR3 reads CASVRGAEGLFF. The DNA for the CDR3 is TGTGCCAGCGTCCGGGGCGCCGAAGGGCTGTTTTTT.

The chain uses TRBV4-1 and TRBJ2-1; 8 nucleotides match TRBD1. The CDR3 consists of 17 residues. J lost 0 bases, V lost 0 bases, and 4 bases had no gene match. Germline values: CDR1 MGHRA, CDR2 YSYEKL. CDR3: CASSQDLDRGSYNEQFF. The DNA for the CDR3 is TGCGCCAGCAGCCAAGATCTAGACAGGGGCTCCTACAATGAGCAGTTCTTC.

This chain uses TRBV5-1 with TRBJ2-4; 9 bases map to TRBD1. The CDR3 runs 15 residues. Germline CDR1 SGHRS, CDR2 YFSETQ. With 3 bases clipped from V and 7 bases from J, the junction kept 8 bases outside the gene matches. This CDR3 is CASSSGDRDANIQYF. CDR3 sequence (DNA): TGCGCCAGCAGCTCCGGGGACAGGGATGCGAACATTCAGTACTTC.

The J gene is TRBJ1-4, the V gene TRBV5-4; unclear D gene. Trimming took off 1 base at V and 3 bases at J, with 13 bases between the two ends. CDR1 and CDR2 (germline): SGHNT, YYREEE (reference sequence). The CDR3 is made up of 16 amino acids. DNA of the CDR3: TGTGCCAGCAGCTTGAGGGCGACGGCCTCTAATGAAAAACTGTTTTTT. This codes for CASSLRATASNEKLFF.

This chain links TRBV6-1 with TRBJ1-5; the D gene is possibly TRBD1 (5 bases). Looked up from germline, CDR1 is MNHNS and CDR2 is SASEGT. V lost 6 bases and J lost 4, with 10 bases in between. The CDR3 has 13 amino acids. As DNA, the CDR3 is TGTGCCAGCAGGTTCGGGGGGAATCAGCCCCAGCATTTT. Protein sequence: CASRFGGNQPQHF.

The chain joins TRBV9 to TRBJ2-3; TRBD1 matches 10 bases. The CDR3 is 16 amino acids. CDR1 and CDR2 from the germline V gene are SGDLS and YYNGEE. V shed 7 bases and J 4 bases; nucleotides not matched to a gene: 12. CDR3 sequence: CASGPKGQGPPDTQYF. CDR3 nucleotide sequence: TGTGCCAGCGGCCCCAAGGGACAGGGGCCCCCAGATACGCAGTATTTT.

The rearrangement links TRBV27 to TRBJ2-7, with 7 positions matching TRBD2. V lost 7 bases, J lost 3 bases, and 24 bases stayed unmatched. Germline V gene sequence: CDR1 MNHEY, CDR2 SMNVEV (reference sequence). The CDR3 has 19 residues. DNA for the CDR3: TGTGCCAGCACCCCTAGACAATTGTTCCGCGGGAGTAGTGTCTACGAGCAGTACTTC. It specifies CASTPRQLFRGSSVYEQYF.

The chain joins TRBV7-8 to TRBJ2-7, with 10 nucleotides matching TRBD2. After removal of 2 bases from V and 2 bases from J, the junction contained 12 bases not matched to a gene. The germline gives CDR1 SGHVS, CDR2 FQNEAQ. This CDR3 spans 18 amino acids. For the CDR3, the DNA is TGTGCCAGCAGCTTACAGACAGCAAAGCGGGAGGGAGCCTACGAGCAGTACTTC. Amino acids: CASSLQTAKREGAYEQYF.

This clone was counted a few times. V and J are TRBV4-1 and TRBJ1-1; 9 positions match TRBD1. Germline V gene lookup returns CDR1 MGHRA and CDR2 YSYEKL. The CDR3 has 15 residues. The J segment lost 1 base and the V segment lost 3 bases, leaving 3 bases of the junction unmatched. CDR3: CASSHLTGGNTEAFF. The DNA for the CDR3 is TGCGCCAGCAGCCATCTGACAGGGGGGAACACTGAAGCTTTCTTT.

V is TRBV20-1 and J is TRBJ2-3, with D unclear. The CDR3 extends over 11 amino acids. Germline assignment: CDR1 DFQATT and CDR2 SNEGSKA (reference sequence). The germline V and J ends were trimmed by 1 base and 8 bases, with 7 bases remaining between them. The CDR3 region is CSARARPTQYF. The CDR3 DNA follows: TGCAGTGCTAGAGCCCGACCTACGCAGTATTTT.

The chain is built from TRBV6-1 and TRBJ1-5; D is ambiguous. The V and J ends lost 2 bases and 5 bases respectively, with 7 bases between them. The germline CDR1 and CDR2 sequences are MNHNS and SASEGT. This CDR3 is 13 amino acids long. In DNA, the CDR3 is TGTGCCAGCAGTGAAAGCGCATATCAGCCCCAGCATTTT. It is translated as CASSESAYQPQHF.

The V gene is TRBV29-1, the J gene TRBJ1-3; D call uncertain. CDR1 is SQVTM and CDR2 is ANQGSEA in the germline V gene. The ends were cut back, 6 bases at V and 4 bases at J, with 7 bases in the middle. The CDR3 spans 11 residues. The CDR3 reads CSVVDGNTIYF. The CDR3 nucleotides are TGCAGCGTGGTCGACGGAAACACCATATATTTT.

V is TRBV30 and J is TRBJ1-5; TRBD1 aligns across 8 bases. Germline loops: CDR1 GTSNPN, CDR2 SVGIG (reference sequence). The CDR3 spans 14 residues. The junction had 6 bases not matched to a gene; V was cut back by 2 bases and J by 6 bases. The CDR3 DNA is TGTGCCTGGAGTAATGGACAGGGCGGTCAGCCCCAGCATTTT. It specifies CAWSNGQGGQPQHF.

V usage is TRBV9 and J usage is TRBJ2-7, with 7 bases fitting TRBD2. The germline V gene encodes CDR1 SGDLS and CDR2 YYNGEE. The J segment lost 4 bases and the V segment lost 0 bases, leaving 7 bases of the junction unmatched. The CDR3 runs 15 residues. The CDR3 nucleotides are TGTGCCAGCAGCGTAGAACCAGCGGGACTATACGAGCAGTACTTC. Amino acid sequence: CASSVEPAGLYEQYF. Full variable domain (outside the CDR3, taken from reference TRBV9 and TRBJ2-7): DSGVTQTPKHLITATGQRVTLRCSPRSGDLSVYWYQQSLDQGLQFLIQYYNGEERAKGNILERFSAQQFPDLHSELNLSSLELGDSALYFCASSVEPAGLYEQYFGPGTRLTVT.

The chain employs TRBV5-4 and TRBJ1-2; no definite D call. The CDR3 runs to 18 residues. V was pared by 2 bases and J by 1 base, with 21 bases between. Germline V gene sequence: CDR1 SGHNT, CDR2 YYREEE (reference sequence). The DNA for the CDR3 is TGTGCCAGCAGCTTCAAACCCGGCGACGGATCCAATAACTATGGCTACACCTTC. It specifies CASSFKPGDGSNNYGYTF. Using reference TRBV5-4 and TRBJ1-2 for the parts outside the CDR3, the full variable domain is ETGVTQSPTHLIKTRGQQVTLRCSSQSGHNTVSWYQQALGQGPQFIFQYYREEENGRGNFPPRFSGLQFPNYSSELNVNALELDDSALYLCASSFKPGDGSNNYGYTFGSGTRLTVV.